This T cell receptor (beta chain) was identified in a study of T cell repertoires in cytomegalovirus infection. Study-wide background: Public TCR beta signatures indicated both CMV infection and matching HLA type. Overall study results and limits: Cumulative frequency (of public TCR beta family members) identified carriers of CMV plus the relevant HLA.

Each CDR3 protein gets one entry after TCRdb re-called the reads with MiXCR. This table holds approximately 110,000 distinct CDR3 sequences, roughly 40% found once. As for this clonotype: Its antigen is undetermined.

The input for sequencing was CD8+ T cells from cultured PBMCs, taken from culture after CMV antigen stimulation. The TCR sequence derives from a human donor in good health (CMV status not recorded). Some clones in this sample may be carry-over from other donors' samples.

The CDR3 DNA is TGTGCCAGCAGCTTAGCGGTATCTAGCGGGGGGTCAGATACGCAGTATTTT. Translation: CASSLAVSSGGSDTQYF. The V and J genes are TRBV7-6 and TRBJ2-3, with 11 bases lining up with TRBD2. There are 17 residues in the CDR3. CDR1 SGHVS and CDR2 FNYEAQ come from the germline V gene. Trimming cost V 0 bases and J 4 bases; bases outside gene matches: 6. Drawing the rest from reference TRBV7-6 and TRBJ2-3, the complete variable domain is GAGVSQSPRYKVTKRGQDVALRCDPISGHVSLYWYRQALGQGPEFLTYFNYEAQQDKSGLPNDRFSAERPEGSISTLTIQRTEQRDSAMYRCASSLAVSSGGSDTQYFGPGTRLTVL.